The 5 T cell receptor beta chains reported below all come from one sample, sequenced in a study of T cells after yellow fever vaccination. TCRdb called the 5' RACE reads again in MiXCR, with one record for every CDR3 protein. This sample carries more than 95,000 distinct CDR3 sequences, around 9.8% of them seen once, and the ten largest clones take 30% to 50%. Sample: CD8+ T cells sorted from PBMCs, taken on the day of the yellow fever booster vaccination. The receptor set was obtained from a man aged 18 to 29 who received the YFV17D yellow fever vaccine.

This rearrangement joins TRBV4-1 to TRBJ2-7; D might be TRBD1 or TRBD2, each matching 6 bases. The CDR3 length is 16 residues. The germline V gene encodes CDR1 MGHRA and CDR2 YSYEKL. Trimming stripped 9 bases from V and 1 base from J, with 22 bases between. CDR3 sequence: CARGGGPKDVSYEQYF. CDR3 nucleotides: TGCGCCAGAGGAGGGGGACCCAAGGACGTGTCCTACGAGCAGTACTTC.

This clonotype was seen only a few times. The chain employs TRBV25-1 and TRBJ1-1; 8 bases match TRBD1. This CDR3 region has 16 residues. Germline-derived CDR1 and CDR2 are MGHDK and SYGVNS. Trimming cost V 3 bases and J 1 base; bases outside gene matches: 7. The DNA of the CDR3 is TGTGCCAGCAGTGACATAAGGGACAGGAAGAACACTGAAGCTTTCTTT. It is translated as CASSDIRDRKNTEAFF.

The chain recombines TRBV4-1 with TRBJ2-7; D might be TRBD2 (5 bases). This CDR3 region has 13 residues. V was shortened by 0 bases and J by 6 bases, with 9 bases between the two germline ends. Germline V gene sequence: CDR1 MGHRA, CDR2 YSYEKL. As DNA, the CDR3 is TGCGCCAGCAGCCAAGAACCCGGGGTCGAGCAGTACGTC. This gives the protein CASSQEPGVEQYV.

This clonotype has just a few counts. This sequence joins TRBV12-3 or TRBV12-4 and TRBJ1-1; 8 nucleotides align to TRBD1. The CDR3 loop spans 14 amino acids. V shed 5 bases, J shed 7 bases, and the junction held 9 bases outside the gene matches. The CDR3, as DNA: TGTGCCAGCAGTCGACCAGGGGGCGCGGATGAAGCTTTCTTT. Its protein is CASSRPGGADEAFF.

This clonotype appeared a few times. The chain uses TRBV29-1 and TRBJ2-1; tentative D call: TRBD1 (7 bases). Per germline, CDR1 SQVTM and CDR2 ANQGSEA. The CDR3 is 13 amino acids. The DNA of the CDR3 is TGCAGTGCGGAGGGGGCTTCCTACAATGAGCAGTTCTTC. This sequence encodes CSAEGASYNEQFF.